This entry describes one TCR beta chain. Per the original data handling: Scientists estimated how many nucleated cells there were by amplifying reference gene primers. The assay was immunoSEQ multiplex PCR, and TCRdb's table has in-frame clones only and misses some. The V and J calls and clone size were taken over from that table, and D and trimming were inferred from the DNA. The sample yields roughly 110,000 clones, around nine tenths seen once. The data were obtained in a study of blood T cell repertoires in COVID-19. About the study: Italy, Spain and the United States were the sources of the convalescent and acute COVID-19 samples. T cells, B-cell-depleted T cells, or PBMCs provided the cDNA or gDNA that served as material.

CDR1 and CDR2 from the germline V gene are SGHRS and YFSETQ. Unmatched junction bases numbered 2, after V lost 2 bases and J lost 2 bases. The CDR3 loop spans 16 amino acids. The sequenced material came from peripheral blood. The J gene is TRBJ2-1, the V gene TRBV5-1, with 12 bases that match TRBD2. The TCR originated in an older woman who had recovered from COVID-19. CDR3: CASSLLAGGAYNEQFF. As DNA, the CDR3 is TGCGCCAGCAGCTTACTAGCGGGGGGCGCCTACAATGAGCAGTTCTTC.